These 3 T cell receptor beta chains share one sample of origin, sequenced in a study of T cell changes during pregnancy in multiple sclerosis. Libraries were prepared by immunoSEQ multiplex PCR; TCRdb keeps only in-frame clonotypes and omits some of them. The sample records more than 35,000 clones, more than 75% being singletons. Sequenced material: CD8+ T cells from peripheral blood mononuclear cells, taken after pregnancy. The source is a female donor in good health, enrolled as a control in a pregnancy study.

This clone was found a few times. The J gene is TRBJ2-1, the V gene TRBV2; D unresolved. CDR1 and CDR2 from the germline V gene are SNHLY and FYNNEI. This CDR3 comprises 13 residues. Between the trimmed V and J ends, which lost 7 bases and 5 bases, there was a span of 12 bases. CDR3 sequence: CASTPSDNNEQFF. In DNA form, the CDR3 reads TGTGCCAGCACCCCCAGCGATAACAATGAGCAGTTCTTC. Full variable domain (remainder filled in from reference TRBV2 and TRBJ2-1): EPEVTQTPSHQVTQMGQEVILRCVPISNHLYFYWYRQILGQKVEFLVSFYNNEISEKSEIFDDQFSVERPDGSNFTLKIRSTKLEDSAMYFCASTPSDNNEQFFGPGTRLTVL.

The chain carries TRBV2 and TRBJ2-3; D might be TRBD2 (7 bases). The CDR3 is made up of 14 amino acids. The germline V and J ends were trimmed by 7 bases and 2 bases, with 13 bases remaining between them. Germline lookup yields CDR1 SNHLY and CDR2 FYNNEI. The CDR3, as DNA: TGTGCCAGCATCGAGGGGGGGATCACAGATACGCAGTATTTT. Amino acids: CASIEGGITDTQYF.

The chain combines TRBV6-5 with TRBJ2-5; tentative D call: TRBD1 (7 bases). The CDR3 contains 14 residues. Germline assignment: CDR1 MNHEY and CDR2 SVGAGI. V dropped 0 bases and J dropped 9 bases, with 14 bases sitting between them. CDR3: CASSYSDTRGAQYF. DNA for the CDR3: TGTGCCAGCAGTTACTCGGACACCAGGGGGGCCCAGTACTTC.